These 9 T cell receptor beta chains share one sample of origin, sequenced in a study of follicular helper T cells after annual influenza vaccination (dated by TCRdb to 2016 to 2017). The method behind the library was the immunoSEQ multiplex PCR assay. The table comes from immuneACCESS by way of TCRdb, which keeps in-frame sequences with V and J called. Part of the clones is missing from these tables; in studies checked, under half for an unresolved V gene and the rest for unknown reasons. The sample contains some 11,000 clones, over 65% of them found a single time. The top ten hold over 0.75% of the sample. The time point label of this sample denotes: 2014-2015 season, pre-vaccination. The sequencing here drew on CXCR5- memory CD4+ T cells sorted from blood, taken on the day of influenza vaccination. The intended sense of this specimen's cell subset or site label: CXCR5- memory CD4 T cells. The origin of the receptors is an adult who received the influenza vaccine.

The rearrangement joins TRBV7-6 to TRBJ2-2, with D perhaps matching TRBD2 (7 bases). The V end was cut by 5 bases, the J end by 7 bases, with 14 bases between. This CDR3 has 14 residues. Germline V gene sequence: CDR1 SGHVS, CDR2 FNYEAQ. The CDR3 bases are TGTGCCAGCAGCCCGGGGGGCCACGGCGGGGAGCTGTTTTTT. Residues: CASSPGGHGGELFF. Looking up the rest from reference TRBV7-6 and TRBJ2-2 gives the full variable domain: GAGVSQSPRYKVTKRGQDVALRCDPISGHVSLYWYRQALGQGPEFLTYFNYEAQQDKSGLPNDRFSAERPEGSISTLTIQRTEQRDSAMYRCASSPGGHGGELFFGEGSRLTVL.

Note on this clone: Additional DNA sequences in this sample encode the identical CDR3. The DNA of the CDR3 is TGTGCCAGCAGTGGGGGACTAGCGGATACGCAGTATTTT. The encoded protein is CASSGGLADTQYF. The chain is built from TRBV6-1 and TRBJ2-3; the match to TRBD2 covers 10 bases. The germline V gene has CDR1 MNHNS and CDR2 SASEGT. The CDR3 spans 13 residues. The V and J ends lost 4 bases and 6 bases, in that order; junction bases with no gene match: 1.

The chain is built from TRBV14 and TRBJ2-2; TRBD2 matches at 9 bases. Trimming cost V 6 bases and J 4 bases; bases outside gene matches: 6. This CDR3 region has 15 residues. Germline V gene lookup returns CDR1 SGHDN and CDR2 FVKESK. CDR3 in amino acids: CASRISGRGTGELFF. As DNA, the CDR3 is TGTGCCAGCAGGATTAGCGGGAGAGGCACCGGGGAGCTGTTTTTT.

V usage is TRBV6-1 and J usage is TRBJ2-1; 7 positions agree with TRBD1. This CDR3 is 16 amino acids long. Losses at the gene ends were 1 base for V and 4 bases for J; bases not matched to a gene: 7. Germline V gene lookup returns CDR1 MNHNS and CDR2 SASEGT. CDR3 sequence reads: CASSEVGQFPYNEQFF. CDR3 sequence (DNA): TGTGCCAGCAGTGAAGTGGGACAGTTCCCGTACAATGAGCAGTTCTTC.

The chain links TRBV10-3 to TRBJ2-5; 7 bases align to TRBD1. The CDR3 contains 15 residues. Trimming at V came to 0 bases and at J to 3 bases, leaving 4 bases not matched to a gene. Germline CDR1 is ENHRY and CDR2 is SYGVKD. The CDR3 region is CAISESGQGEETQYF. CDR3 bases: TGTGCCATCAGTGAGTCGGGGCAGGGGGAAGAGACCCAGTACTTC.

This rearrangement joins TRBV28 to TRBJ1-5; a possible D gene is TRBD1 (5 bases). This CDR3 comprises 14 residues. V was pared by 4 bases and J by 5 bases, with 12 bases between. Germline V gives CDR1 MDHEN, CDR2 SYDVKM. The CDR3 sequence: CASSSGTNYQPQHF. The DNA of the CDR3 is TGTGCCAGCAGTTCGGGGACGAACTATCAGCCCCAGCATTTT.

The CDR3 here is CAWREGGQNTGELFF. The CDR3 DNA reads TGTGCCTGGAGGGAAGGGGGACAGAACACCGGGGAGCTGTTTTTT. The chain joins TRBV30 to TRBJ2-2, with D maybe TRBD1 (6 bases). This CDR3 region has 15 residues. Germline V gene sequence: CDR1 GTSNPN, CDR2 SVGIG (reference sequence). V lost 3 bases to trimming and J lost 1 base, with 12 bases between them.

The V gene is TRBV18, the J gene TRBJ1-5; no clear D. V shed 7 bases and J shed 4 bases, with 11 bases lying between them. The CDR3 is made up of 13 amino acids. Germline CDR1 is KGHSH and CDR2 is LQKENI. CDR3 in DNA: TGTGCCAGCTGTGAGGGTATGAATCAGCCCCAGCATTTT. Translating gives CASCEGMNQPQHF.

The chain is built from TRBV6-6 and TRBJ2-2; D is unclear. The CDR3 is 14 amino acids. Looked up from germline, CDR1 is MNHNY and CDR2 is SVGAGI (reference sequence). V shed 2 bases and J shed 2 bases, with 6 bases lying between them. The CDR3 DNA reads TGTGCCAGCAGTTACACAGAAAACACCGGGGAGCTGTTTTTT. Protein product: CASSYTENTGELFF.